The 11 T cell receptor beta chains below all came from one sample that was sequenced in a study of T cells after yellow fever vaccination. TCRdb analysed the 5' RACE reads with MiXCR anew, one entry per CDR3 protein. The table has 200,000 to 300,000 distinct CDR3 sequences, over 6.5% seen once. Sequenced here: CD4+ T cells sorted from PBMCs, sampled on the day of the yellow fever booster vaccination. The receptors originated from a young man who received the YFV17D yellow fever vaccine.

The gene calls are TRBV6-5 and TRBJ1-1; D unresolved. The CDR3 is 16 amino acids. Trimming removed 2 bases from V and 1 base from J, with 14 bases in between. CDR1 is MNHEY, CDR2 SVGAGI, per germline. CDR3 sequence reads: CASSYPRLRENTEAFF. Here the CDR3 DNA reads TGTGCCAGCAGTTACCCACGATTGAGGGAGAACACTGAAGCTTTCTTT.

A few counts support this clonotype. The chain carries TRBV7-8 and TRBJ2-7; D not resolved. The CDR3 spans 11 residues. Trimming took 4 bases from V and 6 from J, leaving 7 bases between them. From germline, CDR1 is SGHVS and CDR2 FQNEAQ. CDR3 sequence reads: CASSWGSEQYF. CDR3 DNA: TGTGCCAGCAGCTGGGGTAGCGAGCAGTACTTC.

The V gene is TRBV6-1, the J gene TRBJ1-1, with D possibly being TRBD1 (5 bases). This CDR3 contains 16 residues. Germline V gene sequence: CDR1 MNHNS, CDR2 SASEGT. V was clipped by 6 bases and J by 7 bases, with 24 bases between them. The CDR3 protein is CASRRGEGRGLDEAFF. As DNA, the CDR3 is TGTGCCAGCAGGCGCGGCGAGGGCCGGGGGTTGGATGAAGCTTTCTTT.

V is TRBV7-3 and J is TRBJ2-1; D possibly corresponds to TRBD2 (6 bases). V was trimmed by 5 bases and J by 1 base, leaving 18 bases between them. This CDR3 region has 17 residues. Germline V gives CDR1 SGHTA, CDR2 FQGTGA. The CDR3 spells CASSPRRSGRSYNEQFF. The CDR3 bases are TGTGCCAGCAGCCCCCGTCGGTCCGGGAGATCCTACAATGAGCAGTTCTTC. The entire variable domain, with the rest obtained from reference TRBV7-3 and TRBJ2-1, is as follows: GAGVSQTPSNKVTEKGKYVELRCDPISGHTALYWYRQSLGQGPEFLIYFQGTGAADDSGLPNDRFFAVRPEGSVSTLKIQRTERGDSAVYLCASSPRRSGRSYNEQFFGPGTRLTVL.

This chain uses TRBV5-1 with TRBJ2-5; TRBD1 aligns across 8 bases. The CDR3 loop spans 15 amino acids. CDR1 SGHRS and CDR2 YFSETQ come from the germline V gene. V was pared by 4 bases and J by 4 bases, with 9 bases of the junction left unmatched. Here the CDR3 reads CASSVTGQGTETQYF. The CDR3 nucleotides are TGCGCCAGCAGCGTGACAGGACAGGGAACAGAGACCCAGTACTTC.

CDR3 amino acids: CASSSRQGNSPLHF. The CDR3 DNA is TGTGCCAGCAGCTCGCGACAGGGGAATTCACCCCTCCACTTT. The V gene is TRBV7-2, the J gene TRBJ1-6; 8 bases fit TRBD1. The CDR3 totals 14 residues. Germline V gene lookup returns CDR1 SGHTA and CDR2 FQGNSA. The trim removed 4 bases at V and 7 bases at J, leaving 3 bases unmatched.

This clonotype was seen ten or more times. The genes are TRBV6-5 and TRBJ2-5; D unclear. The CDR3 spans 12 residues. With 4 bases removed from V and 2 bases from J, the gap between germline ends came to 5 bases. Per germline, CDR1 MNHEY and CDR2 SVGAGI. In DNA form, the CDR3 reads TGTGCCAGCAGTTCCGGTCAAGAGACCCAGTACTTC. It specifies CASSSGQETQYF.

This clonotype was detected a few times. V is TRBV7-9 and J is TRBJ2-2; 8 positions match TRBD2. CDR3 length: 16 amino acids. The germline V gene encodes CDR1 SEHNR and CDR2 FQNEAQ (reference sequence). Trimming at V came to 3 bases and at J to 3 bases, leaving 6 bases not matched to a gene. The CDR3 sequence: CASSFRGGLYTGELFF. The CDR3 DNA is TGTGCCAGCAGCTTCCGGGGGGGACTTTACACCGGGGAGCTGTTTTTT.

The chain links TRBV12-5 to TRBJ2-1; D unclear. V gave up 3 bases and J gave up 8 bases, with 11 bases separating them. This CDR3 is 13 amino acids long. CDR1 and CDR2 from the germline V gene are LGHNT and FRNRAP. This chain's CDR3 is CASGFLSADEQFF. The CDR3 region has the DNA TGTGCTAGTGGTTTCTTATCGGCGGATGAGCAGTTCTTC. Full variable domain (rest looked up from reference TRBV12-5 and TRBJ2-1): DARVTQTPRHKVTEMGQEVTMRCQPILGHNTVFWYRQTMMQGLELLAYFRNRAPLDDSGMPKDRFSAEMPDATLATLKIQPSEPRDSAVYFCASGFLSADEQFFGPGTRLTVL.

In this sample, this clonotype turned up a few times. The chain carries TRBV7-8 and TRBJ2-7; 12 nucleotides line up with TRBD1. V trimming: 5 bases; J trimming: 3 bases; junction bases outside the gene matches: 5. CDR1 SGHVS and CDR2 FQNEAQ come from the germline V gene. This CDR3 spans 15 amino acids. CDR3 sequence reads: CASSRGTGGFYEQYF. The CDR3 DNA follows: TGTGCCAGCAGCCGAGGGACAGGGGGCTTCTACGAGCAGTACTTC. The full variable domain, rest sourced from reference TRBV7-8 and TRBJ2-7, is GAGVSQSPRYKVAKRGQDVALRCDPISGHVSLFWYQQALGQGPEFLTYFQNEAQLDKSGLPSDRFFAERPEGSVSTLKIQRTQQEDSAVYLCASSRGTGGFYEQYFGPGTRLTVT.

The table lists this clonotype with many counts. The chain employs TRBV5-1 and TRBJ1-5; 9 bases fit TRBD1. V shed 4 bases and J 2 bases; nucleotides not matched to a gene: 4. Germline V gene sequence: CDR1 SGHRS, CDR2 YFSETQ. The CDR3 covers 15 residues. The CDR3 is CASSPDRGGNQPQHF. Written as DNA, the CDR3 is TGCGCCAGCAGCCCGGACAGGGGAGGCAATCAGCCCCAGCATTTT.